Here is one TCR beta chain with its context. Followed over time, Seattle patients had been enrolled while infection was active. Source study methods: Researchers report that nucleated cell counts were estimated from reference gene primer amplification. Some clones are missing from TCRdb's copy, which holds only in-frame ones; the method was immunoSEQ multiplex PCR. V, J and clone size derive from that table, while D and trimming were established from the DNA sequence. This table holds 350,000 to 450,000 clones, 75% to 90% found once. This sample was included in a study of blood T cell repertoires in COVID-19. Background on the study: Whether acute or convalescent, the COVID-19 samples came from the United States, Italy and Spain.

The specimen was peripheral blood. This clonotype originated in a woman aged 60 to 75 with COVID-19, enrolled during active disease.

CDR3: CSASVSRDSPLHF. As DNA, the CDR3 is TGCAGTGCTAGTGTCTCGCGAGATTCACCCCTCCACTTT. This chain connects TRBV20-1 to TRBJ1-6; D unclear. The CDR3 has 13 amino acids. The germline V and J ends were trimmed by 3 bases and 8 bases, with 11 bases remaining between them. CDR1 is DFQATT and CDR2 is SNEGSKA in the germline V gene (reference sequence).